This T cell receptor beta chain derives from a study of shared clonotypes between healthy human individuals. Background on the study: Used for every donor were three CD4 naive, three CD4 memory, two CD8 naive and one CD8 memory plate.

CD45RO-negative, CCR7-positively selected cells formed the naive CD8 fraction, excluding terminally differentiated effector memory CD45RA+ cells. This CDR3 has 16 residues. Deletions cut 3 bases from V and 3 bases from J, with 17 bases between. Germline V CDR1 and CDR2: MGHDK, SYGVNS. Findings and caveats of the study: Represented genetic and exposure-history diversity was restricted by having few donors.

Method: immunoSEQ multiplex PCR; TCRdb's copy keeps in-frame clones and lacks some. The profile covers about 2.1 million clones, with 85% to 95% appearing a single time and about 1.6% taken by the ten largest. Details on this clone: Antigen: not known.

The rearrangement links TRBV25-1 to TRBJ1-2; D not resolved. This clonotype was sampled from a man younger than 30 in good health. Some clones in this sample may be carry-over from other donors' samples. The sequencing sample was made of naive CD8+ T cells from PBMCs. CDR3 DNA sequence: TGTGCCAGCAGTGATAATGAGCCAGGAGCTTACTATGGCTACACCTTC. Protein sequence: CASSDNEPGAYYGYTF.